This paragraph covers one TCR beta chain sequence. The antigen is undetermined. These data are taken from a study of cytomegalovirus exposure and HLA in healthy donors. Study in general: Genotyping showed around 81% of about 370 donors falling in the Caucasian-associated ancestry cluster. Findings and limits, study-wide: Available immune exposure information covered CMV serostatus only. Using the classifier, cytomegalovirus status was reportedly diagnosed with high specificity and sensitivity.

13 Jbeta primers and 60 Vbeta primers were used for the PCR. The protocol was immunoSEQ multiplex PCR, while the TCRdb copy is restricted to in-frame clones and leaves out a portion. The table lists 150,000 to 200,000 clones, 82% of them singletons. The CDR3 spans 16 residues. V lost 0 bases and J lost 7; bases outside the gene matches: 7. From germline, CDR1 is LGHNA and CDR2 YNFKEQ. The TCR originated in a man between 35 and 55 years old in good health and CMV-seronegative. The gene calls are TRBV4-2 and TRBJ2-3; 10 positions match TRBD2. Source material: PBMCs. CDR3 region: CASSQDVAGGPYTQYF. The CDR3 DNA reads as TGTGCCAGCAGCCAAGATGTAGCGGGGGGACCTTATACGCAGTATTTT.